A selection of T cell receptor beta chains follows, all from one sample in a study of blood T cell repertoires in COVID-19. Profiling relied on immunoSEQ multiplex PCR, and the TCRdb table lists in-frame clones only, not all of them. The sample shows hundreds of thousands of clones, about four fifths of them seen only once. Specimen: peripheral blood. These receptors all stem from a woman older than 75 with COVID-19, enrolled during active disease. Both conserved end residues are part of each CDR3. D genes are given only for firm matches. Size is stated for part of the rows, as once, few or many counts, or as a class when the clone is expanded.

v_call: TRBV5-5
j_call: TRBJ1-3
d_call: TRBD1
clone_size: .
cdr3_nt: TGTGCCAGCAGGATACCAGGGGGACCTGGACCCGAGAACACCATATATTTT
cdr3_aa: CASRIPGGPGPENTIYF

v_call: TRBV7-9
j_call: TRBJ1-2
d_call: TRBD1
clone_size: .
cdr3_nt: TGTGCCAGCAGCCCTAGGACAGGGAGTTACTATGGCTACACCTTC
cdr3_aa: CASSPRTGSYYGYTF

v_call: TRBV30
j_call: TRBJ1-3
d_call: .
clone_size: few
cdr3_nt: TGTGCCTGGACGGGGGACTCTGGAAACACCATATATTTT
cdr3_aa: CAWTGDSGNTIYF

v_call: TRBV20-1
j_call: TRBJ1-1
d_call: .
clone_size: few
cdr3_nt: TGCAGTGCCTGGGGCGTCACTGAAGCTTTCTTT
cdr3_aa: CSAWGVTEAFF

v_call: TRBV5-1
j_call: TRBJ2-1
d_call: .
clone_size: .
cdr3_nt: TGCGCCAGCAGCTCTATGTCCGGGACTCAGAACCCCCATGAGCAGTTCTTC
cdr3_aa: CASSSMSGTQNPHEQFF

v_call: TRBV24-1
j_call: TRBJ1-5
d_call: .
clone_size: .
cdr3_nt: TGTGCCACCAGTGATGAGGGATCCCAGCCCCAGCATTTT
cdr3_aa: CATSDEGSQPQHF

v_call: TRBV6-5
j_call: TRBJ2-7
d_call: .
clone_size: .
cdr3_nt: TGTGCCAGCAGTTACCGGGGGTCTTGGTACGAGCAGTACTTC
cdr3_aa: CASSYRGSWYEQYF

v_call: TRBV5-6
j_call: TRBJ2-2
d_call: .
clone_size: .
cdr3_nt: TGTGCCAGCAGCTTCGGAGGCACCGGGGAGCTGTTTTTT
cdr3_aa: CASSFGGTGELFF

v_call: TRBV30
j_call: TRBJ2-7
d_call: .
clone_size: once
cdr3_nt: TGTGCCTGGAGCGGGCTGGGGGGCTACGAGCAGTACTTC
cdr3_aa: CAWSGLGGYEQYF

v_call: TRBV4-2
j_call: TRBJ1-3
d_call: .
clone_size: .
cdr3_nt: TGTGCCAGCAGCCTGCAGGTCGGCTCTGGAAACACCATATATTTT
cdr3_aa: CASSLQVGSGNTIYF

v_call: TRBV10-2
j_call: TRBJ2-1
d_call: TRBD2
clone_size: .
cdr3_nt: TGCGCCAGCAGTGAGTTTAGCGGGGTAAATGAGCAGTTCTTC
cdr3_aa: CASSEFSGVNEQFF

v_call: TRBV5-8
j_call: TRBJ2-5
d_call: .
clone_size: .
cdr3_nt: TGTGCCAGCAGCAAGGGGGACCGAAGGGAGACCCAGTACTTC
cdr3_aa: CASSKGDRRETQYF

v_call: TRBV5-1
j_call: TRBJ2-2
d_call: TRBD2
clone_size: .
cdr3_nt: TGCGCCAGCAGCCCTCGGGGGGGCAGGAACACCGGGGAGCTGTTTTTT
cdr3_aa: CASSPRGGRNTGELFF

v_call: TRBV28
j_call: TRBJ2-2
d_call: TRBD2
clone_size: .
cdr3_nt: TGTGCCAGCAGCCCCACTAGCGGTCGTGGGCGCACACCCGGGGAGCTGTTTTTT
cdr3_aa: CASSPTSGRGRTPGELFF

v_call: TRBV11-2
j_call: TRBJ2-1
d_call: TRBD2
clone_size: .
cdr3_nt: TGTGCCAGCAGCTTCCGGACTAGCGGGACCCCATACAATGAGCAGTTCTTC
cdr3_aa: CASSFRTSGTPYNEQFF

v_call: TRBV27
j_call: TRBJ2-3
d_call: TRBD2
clone_size: .
cdr3_nt: TGTGCCAGCAGTTCCCTTGGGGCGCTGACCGGGGGGAAAACAGATACGCAGTATTTT
cdr3_aa: CASSSLGALTGGKTDTQYF

v_call: TRBV5-6
j_call: TRBJ1-3
d_call: TRBD1
clone_size: .
cdr3_nt: TGTGCCAGCAGCTTGGGAACAGGGGGCAGAAACACCATATATTTT
cdr3_aa: CASSLGTGGRNTIYF

v_call: TRBV12-3/TRBV12-4
j_call: TRBJ1-5
d_call: .
clone_size: once
cdr3_nt: TGTGCCAGCTCGATAAGCAGCAATCAGCCCCAGCATTTT
cdr3_aa: CASSISSNQPQHF

v_call: TRBV4-2
j_call: TRBJ2-7
d_call: .
clone_size: .
cdr3_nt: TGTGCCAGCAGCCAAGATGGCCTCTACGAGCAGTACTTC
cdr3_aa: CASSQDGLYEQYF

v_call: TRBV5-5
j_call: TRBJ1-5
d_call: .
clone_size: .
cdr3_nt: TGTGCCAGCAGTCTTGAGACTGGAAATCAGCCCCAGCATTTT
cdr3_aa: CASSLETGNQPQHF

v_call: TRBV9
j_call: TRBJ2-1
d_call: TRBD1
clone_size: .
cdr3_nt: TGTGCCAGCAGCGTGTTCCGGGACAGTAGGTCGTTGAATGAGCAGTTCTTC
cdr3_aa: CASSVFRDSRSLNEQFF

v_call: TRBV24-1
j_call: TRBJ1-2
d_call: TRBD1
clone_size: .
cdr3_nt: TGTGCCACCAGTGACCGCCGGACAGGGTATGGCTACACCTTC
cdr3_aa: CATSDRRTGYGYTF

v_call: TRBV6-5
j_call: TRBJ2-7
d_call: TRBD2
clone_size: .
cdr3_nt: TGTGCCAGCAGTCGTTTAGCGGGGGGGCCCAACGAGCAGTACTTC
cdr3_aa: CASSRLAGGPNEQYF

v_call: TRBV12-3/TRBV12-4
j_call: TRBJ1-2
d_call: .
clone_size: .
cdr3_nt: TGTGCCAGCAGTTTCGGAGGCGTGGGCTACACCTTC
cdr3_aa: CASSFGGVGYTF

v_call: TRBV11-1
j_call: TRBJ1-1
d_call: .
clone_size: .
cdr3_nt: TGTGCCAGCAGCTTCCCGGGAAACACTGAAGCTTTCTTT
cdr3_aa: CASSFPGNTEAFF

v_call: TRBV19
j_call: TRBJ2-6
d_call: .
clone_size: .
cdr3_nt: TGTGCCAGTAGTCAGGGCCTTCTCCACTCTGGGGCCAACGTCCTGACTTTC
cdr3_aa: CASSQGLLHSGANVLTF

v_call: TRBV3-1/TRBV3-2
j_call: TRBJ2-1
d_call: TRBD2
clone_size: .
cdr3_nt: TGTGCCAGCAGCCCACTGGCGGGGGGGCGAGTTGAGCAGTTCTTC
cdr3_aa: CASSPLAGGRVEQFF

v_call: TRBV18
j_call: TRBJ2-1
d_call: TRBD2
clone_size: .
cdr3_nt: TGTGCCAGCTCACCACCGATTTGGGACTATCTTTACAATGAGCAGTTCTTC
cdr3_aa: CASSPPIWDYLYNEQFF

v_call: TRBV29-1
j_call: TRBJ1-1
d_call: .
clone_size: .
cdr3_nt: TGCAGCGGGGAGCTTTGGGGGAACACTGAAGCTTTCTTT
cdr3_aa: CSGELWGNTEAFF

v_call: TRBV3-1/TRBV3-2
j_call: TRBJ2-7
d_call: TRBD2
clone_size: .
cdr3_nt: TGTGCCAGCAGCTTTTCTAGCGGGAGGCTCTACGAGCAGTACTTC
cdr3_aa: CASSFSSGRLYEQYF

v_call: TRBV4-3
j_call: TRBJ1-5
d_call: .
clone_size: .
cdr3_nt: TGCGCCAGCAGCCAAGATAAGCTGTCTAATCAGCCCCAGCATTTT
cdr3_aa: CASSQDKLSNQPQHF

v_call: TRBV19
j_call: TRBJ1-2
d_call: TRBD1
clone_size: .
cdr3_nt: TGTGCCAGTAGTTTCGGGACAGGGGACTCGATTGGCTACACCTTC
cdr3_aa: CASSFGTGDSIGYTF

v_call: TRBV7-2
j_call: TRBJ1-5
d_call: TRBD1
clone_size: few
cdr3_nt: TGTGCCAGCAGCTTAAGACGGGACAGTAAAAATCAGCCCCAGCATTTT
cdr3_aa: CASSLRRDSKNQPQHF

v_call: TRBV11-2
j_call: TRBJ1-1
d_call: .
clone_size: .
cdr3_nt: TGTGCCAGCAGCTCCCGGACAAAAGCTTTCTTT
cdr3_aa: CASSSRTKAFF

v_call: TRBV4-2
j_call: TRBJ2-1
d_call: TRBD2
clone_size: once
cdr3_nt: TGTGCCAGCAGCCAAGAGGCGGGAGGGCGCTACAATGAGCAGTTCTTC
cdr3_aa: CASSQEAGGRYNEQFF

v_call: TRBV10-3
j_call: TRBJ1-1
d_call: .
clone_size: once
cdr3_nt: TGTGCCATCAGTGCGGAACAGGGGAACACTGAAGCTTTCTTT
cdr3_aa: CAISAEQGNTEAFF

v_call: TRBV19
j_call: TRBJ1-2
d_call: .
clone_size: .
cdr3_nt: TGTGCCAGTAGTGTTTTACAGGGTTCGAACTATGGCTACACCTTC
cdr3_aa: CASSVLQGSNYGYTF

v_call: TRBV5-1
j_call: TRBJ2-5
d_call: .
clone_size: .
cdr3_nt: TGCGCCAGCAGCATGACAGTGACGGATACCCAGTACTTC
cdr3_aa: CASSMTVTDTQYF

v_call: TRBV7-9
j_call: TRBJ1-1
d_call: TRBD1
clone_size: .
cdr3_nt: TGTGCCAGCAGCTTAACAGGGGGCACTGAAGCTTTCTTT
cdr3_aa: CASSLTGGTEAFF

v_call: TRBV11-3
j_call: TRBJ2-7
d_call: TRBD2
clone_size: once
cdr3_nt: TGTGCCAGCAGCTTAGGATGGCGGAGGACGGCGGGAGAGATAATCCACGAGCAGTACTTC
cdr3_aa: CASSLGWRRTAGEIIHEQYF

v_call: TRBV19
j_call: TRBJ1-4
d_call: .
clone_size: .
cdr3_nt: TGTGCCAGTAGTAACGGGAGGGGAATGGGGAATGAAAAACTGTTTTTT
cdr3_aa: CASSNGRGMGNEKLFF

v_call: TRBV12-5
j_call: TRBJ2-1
d_call: .
clone_size: .
cdr3_nt: TGTGCTAGTGAAAAAACAGGGCAAGCCTACAATGAGCAGTTCTTC
cdr3_aa: CASEKTGQAYNEQFF

v_call: TRBV5-4
j_call: TRBJ2-1
d_call: TRBD1
clone_size: .
cdr3_nt: TGTGCCAGCAGCTTGGGGGACAGGGGCAAATTCAATGAGCAGTTCTTC
cdr3_aa: CASSLGDRGKFNEQFF

v_call: TRBV7-9
j_call: TRBJ1-4
d_call: TRBD1
clone_size: .
cdr3_nt: TGTGCCAGCGCCCCCCCTTTAGGGGGCGGAGGGGAAAAACTGTTTTTT
cdr3_aa: CASAPPLGGGGEKLFF

v_call: TRBV28
j_call: TRBJ1-1
d_call: TRBD1
clone_size: once
cdr3_nt: TGTGCCAGCAGAAGGGGGCGAGGCACTGAAGCTTTCTTT
cdr3_aa: CASRRGRGTEAFF

v_call: TRBV5-8
j_call: TRBJ2-3
d_call: .
clone_size: .
cdr3_nt: TGTGCCAGCAGCTTGGGGGGCACCATAGCCACAGATACGCAGTATTTT
cdr3_aa: CASSLGGTIATDTQYF

v_call: TRBV6-5
j_call: TRBJ1-1
d_call: TRBD1
clone_size: .
cdr3_nt: TGTGCCAGCAGTTACAGGGGGCGGGTGAACACTGAAGCTTTCTTT
cdr3_aa: CASSYRGRVNTEAFF

v_call: TRBV4-3
j_call: TRBJ1-6
d_call: .
clone_size: .
cdr3_nt: TGCGCCAGCAGCCAAGAAGGGGCAGGGCGGCATTCACCCCTCCACTTT
cdr3_aa: CASSQEGAGRHSPLHF

v_call: TRBV7-3
j_call: TRBJ2-2
d_call: .
clone_size: once
cdr3_nt: TGTGCCAGCAGCCCAACAACCACCGGGGAGCTGTTTTTT
cdr3_aa: CASSPTTTGELFF

v_call: TRBV5-1
j_call: TRBJ1-1
d_call: .
clone_size: .
cdr3_nt: TGCGCCAGCAGCTTGACACGGGACTCCCGAGGGACTTTCTTT
cdr3_aa: CASSLTRDSRGTFF